The sequence of this T cell receptor beta chain was determined in a study of blood T cell repertoires in COVID-19. About the research overall: Italy, Spain and the United States were the sources of the convalescent and acute COVID-19 samples.

With regard to this clone: Other DNA sequences of this sample code for an identical CDR3.

V shed 3 bases and J shed 7 bases, with 10 bases lying between them. This CDR3 contains 11 residues. From germline, CDR1 is DFQATT and CDR2 SNEGSKA (reference sequence). As handled by the study authors: Amplification with reference gene primers provided the estimates of nucleated cell counts. Only in-frame clones appear in the TCRdb table, and some are missing; sequencing was by immunoSEQ multiplex PCR. The V and J calls and clone size were taken over from that table, and D and trimming were inferred from the DNA. The sample holds about 330,000 clones, 85% seen once. Sequencing was done on a sample of peripheral blood. The rearrangement links TRBV20-1 to TRBJ2-7; D remains unclear. The sequence was obtained from a human donor in a cohort sampled during active COVID-19. CDR3 residues: CSASSGHEQYF. For the CDR3, the DNA is TGCAGTGCTAGTTCTGGGCATGAGCAGTACTTC.